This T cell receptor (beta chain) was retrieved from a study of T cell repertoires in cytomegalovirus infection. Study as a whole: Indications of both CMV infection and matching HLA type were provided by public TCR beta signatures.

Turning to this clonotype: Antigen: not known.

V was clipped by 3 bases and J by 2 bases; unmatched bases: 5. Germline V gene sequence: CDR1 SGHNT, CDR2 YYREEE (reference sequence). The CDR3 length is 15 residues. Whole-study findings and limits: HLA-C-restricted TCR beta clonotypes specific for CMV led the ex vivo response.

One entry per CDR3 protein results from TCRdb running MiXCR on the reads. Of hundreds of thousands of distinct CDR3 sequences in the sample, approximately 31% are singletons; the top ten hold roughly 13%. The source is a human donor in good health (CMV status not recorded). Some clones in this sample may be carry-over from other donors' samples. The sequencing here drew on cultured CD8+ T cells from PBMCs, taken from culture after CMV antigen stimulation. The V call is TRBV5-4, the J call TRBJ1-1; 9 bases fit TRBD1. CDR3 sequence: CASSWPGQGNTEAFF. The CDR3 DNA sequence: TGTGCCAGCAGCTGGCCGGGACAGGGAAACACTGAAGCTTTCTTT.